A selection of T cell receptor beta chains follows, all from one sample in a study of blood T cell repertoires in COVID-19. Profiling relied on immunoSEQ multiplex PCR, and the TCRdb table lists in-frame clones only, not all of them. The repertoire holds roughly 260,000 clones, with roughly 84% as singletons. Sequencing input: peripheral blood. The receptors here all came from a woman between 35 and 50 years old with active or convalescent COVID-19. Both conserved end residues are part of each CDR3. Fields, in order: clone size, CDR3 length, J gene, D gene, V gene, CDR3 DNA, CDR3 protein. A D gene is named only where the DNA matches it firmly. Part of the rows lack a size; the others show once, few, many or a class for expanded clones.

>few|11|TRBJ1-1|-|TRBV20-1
TGCAGTGCCCGATGGGCCACTGAAGCTTTCTTT
CSARWATEAFF
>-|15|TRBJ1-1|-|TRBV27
TGTGCCAGCCGCAAAGGGGCTTCCCTACACACTGAAGCTTTCTTT
CASRKGASLHTEAFF
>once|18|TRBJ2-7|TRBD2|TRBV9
TGTGCCAGCAGCACCCCCCGGACTAGCGGGGCGAGCTCCTACGAGCAGTACTTC
CASSTPRTSGASSYEQYF
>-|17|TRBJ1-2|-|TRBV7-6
TGTGCCAGCAGCTCTCAATTACACGGCCCAGGGGACTATGGCTACACCTTC
CASSSQLHGPGDYGYTF
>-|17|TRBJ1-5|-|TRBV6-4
TGTGCCAGCAGTGACTTTACCGACAGGCCTGCCGGTCAGCCCCAGCATTTT
CASSDFTDRPAGQPQHF
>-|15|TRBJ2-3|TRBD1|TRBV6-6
TGTGCCAGCACGGACAGGGATCGTACCACAGATACGCAGTATTTT
CASTDRDRTTDTQYF
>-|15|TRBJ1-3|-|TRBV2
TGTGCCAGCACCAGTGGGCAGGTCTCTGGAAACACCATATATTTT
CASTSGQVSGNTIYF
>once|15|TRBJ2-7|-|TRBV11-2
TGTGCCAGCAGCCCCGGGCAGGGGTCCCACTACGAGCAGTACTTC
CASSPGQGSHYEQYF
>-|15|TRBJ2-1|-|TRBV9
TGTGCCAGCAGCGTAGGACAGGCCCTCTACAATGAGCAGTTCTTC
CASSVGQALYNEQFF
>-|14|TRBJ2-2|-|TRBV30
TGTGCCTGGAGTAAAAGCGGGAACACCGGGGAGCTGTTTTTT
CAWSKSGNTGELFF
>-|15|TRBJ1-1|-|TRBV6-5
TGTGCCAGCAGTTCAGGGTCGGGCAAGGGCACTGAAGCTTTCTTT
CASSSGSGKGTEAFF
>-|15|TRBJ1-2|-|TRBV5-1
TGCGCCAGCAGCTTGGAGGGCGGCAGGGGTGGTGGCTACACCTTC
CASSLEGGRGGGYTF
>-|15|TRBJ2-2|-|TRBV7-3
TGTGCCAGCAGCTTATACGGGGGTGACACCGGGGAGCTGTTTTTT
CASSLYGGDTGELFF
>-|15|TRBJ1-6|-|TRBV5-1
TGCGCCAGCAGCTTAAATCGGGACTATAATTCACCCCTCCACTTT
CASSLNRDYNSPLHF
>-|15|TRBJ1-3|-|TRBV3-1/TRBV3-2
TGTGCCAGCAGCCAAGCCGGGGGCTCTGGAAACACCATATATTTT
CASSQAGGSGNTIYF
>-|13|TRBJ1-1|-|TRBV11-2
TGTGCCAGCAGCTTAGATACAGGGCGGGGGGCTTTCTTT
CASSLDTGRGAFF
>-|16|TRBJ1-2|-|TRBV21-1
TGTGCCAGCAGCAAAGGGGACAGGGGGCTGGGCTATGGCTACACCTTC
CASSKGDRGLGYGYTF
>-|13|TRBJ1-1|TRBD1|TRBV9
TGTGCCAGCAGCGGGTGGGACAGTACTGAAGCTTTCTTT
CASSGWDSTEAFF
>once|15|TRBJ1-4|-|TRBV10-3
TGTGCCATCAGTGAGTCCGGTGCAACTAATGAAAAACTGTTTTTT
CAISESGATNEKLFF
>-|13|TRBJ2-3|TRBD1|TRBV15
TGTGCCACCAGCGTGGACAGGGCGCATACGCAGTATTTT
CATSVDRAHTQYF
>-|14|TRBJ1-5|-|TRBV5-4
TGTGCCAGCATCGAGGGGGGGGCTTATCAGCCCCAGCATTTT
CASIEGGAYQPQHF
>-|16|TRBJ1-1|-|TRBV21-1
TGTGCCAGCAGCAAAATACCCGGGACAGAGAACACTGAAGCTTTCTTT
CASSKIPGTENTEAFF
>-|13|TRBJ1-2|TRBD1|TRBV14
TGTGCCAGCACCCCGACAGGGAGCTCCGGCTACACCTTC
CASTPTGSSGYTF